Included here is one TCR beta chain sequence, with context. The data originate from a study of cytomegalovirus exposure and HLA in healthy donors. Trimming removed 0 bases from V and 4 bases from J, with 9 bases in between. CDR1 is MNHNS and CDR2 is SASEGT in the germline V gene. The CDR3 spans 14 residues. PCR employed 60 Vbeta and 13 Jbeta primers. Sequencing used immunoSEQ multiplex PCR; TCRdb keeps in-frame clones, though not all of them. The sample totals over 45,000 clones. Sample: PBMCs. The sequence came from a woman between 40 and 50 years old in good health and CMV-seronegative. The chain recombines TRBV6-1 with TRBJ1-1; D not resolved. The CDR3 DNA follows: TGTGCCAGCAGTGAAGCCGGTCGGGGCACTGAAGCTTTCTTT. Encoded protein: CASSEAGRGTEAFF.